This is a list of T cell receptor beta chains from one sample in a study of shared clonotypes between healthy human individuals. Assay: immunoSEQ multiplex PCR; the TCRdb copy retains only in-frame clones and omits some. The data hold around 500,000 clones, with 79% observed a single time. What was sequenced was PBMCs. The source of these receptors is a woman in her forties in good health. Some clones in this sample may be carry-over from other donors' samples. CDR3s include the opening cysteine and the closing phenylalanine or tryptophan. Fields, in order: clone size, V gene, D gene, J gene, CDR3 protein, CDR3 DNA. The D gene is left open where the match is weak. Where a row states a size, it is once, few, many or the class of an expanded clone; other rows omit it.

NA	TRBV7-6	NA	TRBJ2-5	CASSLADRQPQYF	TGTGCCAGCAGCTTAGCCGACCGACAGCCCCAGTACTTC
NA	TRBV11-3	NA	TRBJ1-2	CASSLGRVHGYTF	TGTGCCAGCAGCTTAGGCAGGGTACATGGCTACACCTTC
NA	TRBV5-1	TRBD2	TRBJ2-7	CASSGGLAGSAYEQYF	TGCGCCAGCAGCGGGGGACTAGCGGGAAGCGCCTACGAGCAGTACTTC
NA	TRBV5-4	NA	TRBJ1-4	CASSLEGVGKLFF	TGTGCCAGCAGCTTGGAAGGGGTTGGAAAACTGTTTTTT
NA	TRBV19	TRBD1	TRBJ1-3	CASGQDFGNTIYF	TGTGCCAGTGGACAGGACTTCGGCAACACCATATATTTT
few	TRBV5-1	TRBD1	TRBJ2-7	CASNLQGANEQYF	TGCGCCAGCAACTTGCAGGGGGCAAACGAGCAGTACTTC
NA	TRBV9	NA	TRBJ2-3	CASSVMYTDTQYF	TGTGCCAGCAGCGTGATGTACACAGATACGCAGTATTTT
NA	TRBV6-1	NA	TRBJ2-7	CASSPQVGETYEQYF	TGTGCCAGCAGTCCCCAGGTTGGGGAGACCTACGAGCAGTACTTC
few	TRBV18	NA	TRBJ1-1	CASSPSREAGTEAFF	TGTGCCAGCTCACCTTCCAGGGAGGCGGGGACTGAAGCTTTCTTT
once	TRBV19	TRBD2	TRBJ2-7	CASSIESASGSVYEQYF	TGTGCCAGTAGTATAGAGTCGGCTAGCGGGAGTGTGTACGAGCAGTACTTC